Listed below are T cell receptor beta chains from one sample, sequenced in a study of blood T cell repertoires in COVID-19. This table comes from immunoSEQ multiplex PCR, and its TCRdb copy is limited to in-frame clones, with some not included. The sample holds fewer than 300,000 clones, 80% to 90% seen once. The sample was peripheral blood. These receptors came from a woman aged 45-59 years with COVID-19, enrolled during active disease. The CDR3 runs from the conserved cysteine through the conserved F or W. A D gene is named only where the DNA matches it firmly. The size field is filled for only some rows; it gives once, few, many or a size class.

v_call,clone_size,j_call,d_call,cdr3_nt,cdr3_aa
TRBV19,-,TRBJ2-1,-,TGTGCCAGTAGTATAGCTCGGCCAGGTCACAATGAGCAGTTCTTC,CASSIARPGHNEQFF
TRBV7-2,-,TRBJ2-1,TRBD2,TGTGCCAGCAGCTTAGAGGCGCTAGCGGGAGTGGGTTACAATGAGCAGTTCTTC,CASSLEALAGVGYNEQFF
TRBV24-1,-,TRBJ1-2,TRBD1,TGTGCCACCACACAACCGGGACAGGCCGGCTACACCTTC,CATTQPGQAGYTF
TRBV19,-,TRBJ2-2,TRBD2,TGTGCCAGTAGGACACTAGCGGGGGCGAACACCGGGGAGCTGTTTTTT,CASRTLAGANTGELFF
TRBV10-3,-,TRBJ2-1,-,TGTGCCATCAGTGCTTACAATGAGCAGTTCTTC,CAISAYNEQFF
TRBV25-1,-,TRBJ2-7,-,TGTGCCAGCAGTGAATCCACAAGTGGCCTTCCCTACGAGCAGTACTTC,CASSESTSGLPYEQYF
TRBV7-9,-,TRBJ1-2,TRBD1,TGTGCCAGCAGCTTCGGAGGGGGCATGAGGTATGGCTACACCTTC,CASSFGGGMRYGYTF
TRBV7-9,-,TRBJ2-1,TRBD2,TGTGCCAGCACCCCTAGCGGGAGAACCTACAATGAGCAGTTCTTC,CASTPSGRTYNEQFF
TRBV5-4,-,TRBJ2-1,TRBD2,TGTGCCAGCAGCTTGGCCTCAGGGACTAGCGGGAGATATGAGCAGTTCTTC,CASSLASGTSGRYEQFF
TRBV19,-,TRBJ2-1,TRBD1,TGTGCCAGTAGTACCGGACAGGGTATCGATGAGCAGTTCTTC,CASSTGQGIDEQFF
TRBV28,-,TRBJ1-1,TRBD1,TGTGCCAGCAGAGAAGGGACAGGGTTAGTCACTGAAGCTTTCTTT,CASREGTGLVTEAFF
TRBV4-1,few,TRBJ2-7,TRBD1,TGCGCCAGCAGCCAAGCCTCGGGACAGAGTTACGAGCAGTACTTC,CASSQASGQSYEQYF
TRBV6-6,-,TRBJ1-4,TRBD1,TGTGCCAGCAGTCAAAGACGCCGGACAGGGAATCTAACTAATGAAAAACTGTTTTTT,CASSQRRRTGNLTNEKLFF
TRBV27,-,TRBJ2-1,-,TGTGCCAGCAGTTTTCAGAGGAAGACAGGACCGGGGTCCTACAATGAGCAGTTCTTC,CASSFQRKTGPGSYNEQFF
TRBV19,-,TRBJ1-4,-,TGTGCCAGTAGTATTTCAGGGGCGAATGAAAAACTGTTTTTT,CASSISGANEKLFF
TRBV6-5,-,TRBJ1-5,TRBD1,TGTGCCAGCAAAACCACCGGGACAGGTAATCAGCCCCAGCATTTT,CASKTTGTGNQPQHF
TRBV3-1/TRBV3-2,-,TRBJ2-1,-,TGTGCCAGCAGCCAAGATCTCGGGTTCGATGAGCAGTTCTTC,CASSQDLGFDEQFF
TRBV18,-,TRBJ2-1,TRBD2,TGTGCCAGCTCACCAGCGACTAGCGGGTATGAGCAGTTCTTC,CASSPATSGYEQFF
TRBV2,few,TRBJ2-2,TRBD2,TGTGCCAGCAGCGGACTAGCGGGAGGGTCCACCGGGGAGCTGTTTTTT,CASSGLAGGSTGELFF
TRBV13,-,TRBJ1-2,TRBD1,TGTGCCAGCAGTCTAGCCCGACAATGGTCCGGGACCGACAGGGGCTATGGCTACACCTTC,CASSLARQWSGTDRGYGYTF
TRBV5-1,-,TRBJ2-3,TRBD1,TGCGCCAGCAGCCTAGGACAGGGGGCAACAGATACGCAGTATTTT,CASSLGQGATDTQYF
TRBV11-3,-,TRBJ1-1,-,TGTGCCAGCAGTGCCCAGGAGAACACTGAAGCTTTCTTT,CASSAQENTEAFF
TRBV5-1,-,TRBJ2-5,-,TGCGCCAGCAGCTTGCAGGGCGGGAACCTGGAGACCCAGTACTTC,CASSLQGGNLETQYF
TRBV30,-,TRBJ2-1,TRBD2,TGTGCCTGTGTCAGACTAGCGGGGGCCTACAATGAGCAGTTCTTC,CACVRLAGAYNEQFF
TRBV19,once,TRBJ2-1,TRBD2,TGTGCCAGTAGTCCGGGACTAGCGGGAGTTTATAGCTCCTACAATGAGCAGTTCTTC,CASSPGLAGVYSSYNEQFF
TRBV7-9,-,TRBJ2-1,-,TGTGCCAGCAGCCTAGCCGACAATGAGCAGTTCTTC,CASSLADNEQFF
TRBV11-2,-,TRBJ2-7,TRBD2,TGTGCCAGCAGCCACTCTAGCGGGGCTACCTACGAGCAGTACTTC,CASSHSSGATYEQYF
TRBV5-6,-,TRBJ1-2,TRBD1,TGTGCCAGCAGGAAACAGGGGGACTATGGCTACACCTTC,CASRKQGDYGYTF
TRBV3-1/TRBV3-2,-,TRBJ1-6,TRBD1,TGTGCCAGCAGACAGCTGCAACAGGGGAATTCACCCCTCCACTTT,CASRQLQQGNSPLHF
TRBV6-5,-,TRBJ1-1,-,TGTGCCAGCAGTATAAGTGAGGGTGGGTTGTCTCGGGCTTTCTTT,CASSISEGGLSRAFF
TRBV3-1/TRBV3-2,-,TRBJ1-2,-,TGTGCCAGCAGCCTCATCGAGGGGGTCGGCTACACCTTC,CASSLIEGVGYTF
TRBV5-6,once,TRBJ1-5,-,TGTGCCAGCAGCCCCGGACAGTTTAGCAATCAGCCCCAGCATTTT,CASSPGQFSNQPQHF
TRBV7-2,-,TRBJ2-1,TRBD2,TGTGCCAGCAGCCCAAGGACTAGCGGGCCTGCCTACAATGAGCAGTTCTTC,CASSPRTSGPAYNEQFF